One and the same sample provided the 7 T cell receptor beta chains below, sequenced in a study of shared clonotypes between healthy human individuals (dated by TCRdb to 2020 to 2021). Library method: the immunoSEQ multiplex PCR assay. The clones in this table, taken by TCRdb from immuneACCESS, are in-frame only. Not every clone is retained; where verified, under half of the shortfall comes from an unresolved V gene, and the cause of the rest is unknown. This sample comprises more than 450,000 clones, approximately 79% of them detected only once. Approximately 13% of the sample is taken by the ten largest. Material for sequencing was PBMCs. The source is a woman aged 35 to 49 in good health. Some clones in this sample may be carry-over from other donors' samples.

This clone was detected many times. V gene TRBV2 combines with J gene TRBJ1-2; 7 bases fit TRBD1. V lost 8 bases, J lost 4 bases, and 4 bases stayed unmatched. The CDR3 is 12 residues long. In germline, CDR1 is SNHLY, CDR2 FYNNEI. The CDR3 protein is CASDRDGYGYTF. In DNA, the CDR3 is TGTGCCAGCGACAGGGATGGCTATGGCTACACCTTC.

This clone appeared a few times. The gene calls are TRBV5-1 and TRBJ1-2; D ambiguous. This CDR3 is built from 13 residues. Germline lookup yields CDR1 SGHRS and CDR2 YFSETQ. The V gene lost 3 bases and the J gene lost 6 bases, with 12 bases spanning the gap. DNA of the CDR3: TGCGCCAGCAGCTCGGAAGGGATACATGGCTACACCTTC. Protein sequence: CASSSEGIHGYTF.

The chain recombines TRBV10-3 with TRBJ2-5; D is undetermined. V lost 2 bases, J lost 1 base, and 14 bases lay in between. The CDR3 sequence is 16 residues long. The germline V gene encodes CDR1 ENHRY and CDR2 SYGVKD. The CDR3 spells CAISEGRVASQETQYF. The DNA of the CDR3 is TGTGCCATCAGTGAGGGCCGGGTGGCTAGCCAAGAGACCCAGTACTTC.

The V and J genes are TRBV18 and TRBJ1-2; 7 positions match TRBD1. This CDR3 is built from 13 residues. In germline, CDR1 is KGHSH, CDR2 LQKENI. The ends lost 3 bases at V and 7 bases at J; junction bases unmatched: 5. Here the CDR3 DNA reads TGTGCCAGCTCACCCGGACAGGCTGTTGGCTACACCTTC. It yields the protein CASSPGQAVGYTF.

This clone has more than one count but fewer than ten. The chain carries TRBV29-1 and TRBJ1-1; possible D gene TRBD1, 5 bases. Germline CDR1 reads SQVTM; CDR2 reads ANQGSEA. V lost 7 bases, J lost 3 bases, and 12 bases lay in between. This CDR3 contains 12 residues. The CDR3 DNA sequence: TGCAGCGCCAGGGATCAGGACACTGAAGCTTTCTTT. This translates into CSARDQDTEAFF.

The rearrangement links TRBV19 to TRBJ2-5, with D possibly TRBD2 on 5 matching bases. The length of the CDR3 is 13 residues. Germline V gives CDR1 LNHDA, CDR2 SQIVND (reference sequence). Trimming left V 5 bases short and J 4 bases short, with 11 bases between. CDR3 coding DNA: TGTGCCAGTAGTCCCTCGAGGGTAGAGACCCAGTACTTC. Translating gives CASSPSRVETQYF.

The gene calls are TRBV7-9 and TRBJ1-3; D is uncertain. The CDR3 is 12 residues long. The V and J ends lost 1 base and 4 bases respectively, with 2 bases between them. CDR1 is SEHNR and CDR2 is FQNEAQ in the germline V gene (reference sequence). Here the CDR3 DNA reads TGTGCCAGCAGCTTAGGAGGAAACACCATATATTTT. This translates into CASSLGGNTIYF.